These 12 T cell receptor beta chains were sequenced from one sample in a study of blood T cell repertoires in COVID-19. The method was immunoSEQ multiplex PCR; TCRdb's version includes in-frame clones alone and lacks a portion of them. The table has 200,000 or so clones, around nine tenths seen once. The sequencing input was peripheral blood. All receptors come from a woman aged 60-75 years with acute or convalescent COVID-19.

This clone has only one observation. CDR3 sequence (DNA): TGCGCCAGCAGCCAATCGACAGGTACACCTCGTGAGCAGTACTTC. Translating gives CASSQSTGTPREQYF. This rearrangement joins TRBV4-3 to TRBJ2-7; tentative D call: TRBD1 (6 bases). This CDR3 is built from 15 residues. Trimming removed 2 bases from V and 7 bases from J, with 18 bases in between. CDR1 LGHNA and CDR2 YSLEER come from the germline V gene.

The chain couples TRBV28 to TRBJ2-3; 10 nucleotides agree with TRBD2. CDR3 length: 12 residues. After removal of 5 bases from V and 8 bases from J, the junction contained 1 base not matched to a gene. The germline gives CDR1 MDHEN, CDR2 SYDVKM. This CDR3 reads CASSPSGGTQYF. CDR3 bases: TGTGCCAGCAGTCCTAGCGGGGGTACGCAGTATTTT.

This CDR3 reads CASSGGQLFNEKLFF. The DNA for the CDR3 is TGTGCCAGCAGTGGCGGACAGCTCTTTAATGAAAAACTGTTTTTT. The chain combines TRBV25-1 with TRBJ1-4; D is possibly TRBD1 (6 bases). This CDR3 comprises 15 residues. The ends were cut back, 4 bases at V and 4 bases at J, with 13 bases in the middle. The germline gives CDR1 MGHDK, CDR2 SYGVNS.

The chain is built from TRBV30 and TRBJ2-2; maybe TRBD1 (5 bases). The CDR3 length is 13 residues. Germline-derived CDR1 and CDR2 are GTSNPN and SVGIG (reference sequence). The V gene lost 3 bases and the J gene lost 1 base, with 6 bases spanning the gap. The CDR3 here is CAWSTGNTGELFF. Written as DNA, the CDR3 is TGTGCCTGGAGCACAGGGAACACCGGGGAGCTGTTTTTT. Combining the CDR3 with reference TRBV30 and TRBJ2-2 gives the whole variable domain SQTIHQWPATLVQPVGSPLSLECTVEGTSNPNLYWYRQAAGRGLQLLFYSVGIGQISSEVPQNLSASRPQDRQFILSSKKLLLSDSGFYLCAWSTGNTGELFFGEGSRLTVL.

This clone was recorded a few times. CDR3 DNA sequence: TGTGCCAGCAGCTTAGCGGGTTACAGGGAAGAGACCCAGTACTTC. Encoded protein: CASSLAGYREETQYF. V is TRBV11-1 and J is TRBJ2-5, with a weak D call TRBD1 (6 bases). Germline V gene lookup returns CDR1 SGHAT and CDR2 FQDESV (reference sequence). This CDR3 is built from 15 residues. V gave up 0 bases and J gave up 3 bases, with 11 bases separating them.

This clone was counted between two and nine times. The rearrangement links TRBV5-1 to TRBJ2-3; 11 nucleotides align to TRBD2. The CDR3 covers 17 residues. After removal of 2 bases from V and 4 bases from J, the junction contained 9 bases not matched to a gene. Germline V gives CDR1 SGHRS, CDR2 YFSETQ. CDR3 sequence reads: CASSFGLAGGTPDTQYF. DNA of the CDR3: TGCGCCAGCAGCTTTGGGCTAGCGGGAGGAACCCCAGATACGCAGTATTTT.

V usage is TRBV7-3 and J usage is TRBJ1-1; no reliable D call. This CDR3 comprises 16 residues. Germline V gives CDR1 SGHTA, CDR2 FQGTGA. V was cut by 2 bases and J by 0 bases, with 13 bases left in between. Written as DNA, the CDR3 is TGTGCCAGCAGCTTACGAAGCGTCAGAATGAACACTGAAGCTTTCTTT. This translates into CASSLRSVRMNTEAFF. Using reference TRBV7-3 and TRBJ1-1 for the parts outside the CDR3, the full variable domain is GAGVSQTPSNKVTEKGKYVELRCDPISGHTALYWYRQSLGQGPEFLIYFQGTGAADDSGLPNDRFFAVRPEGSVSTLKIQRTERGDSAVYLCASSLRSVRMNTEAFFGQGTRLTVV.

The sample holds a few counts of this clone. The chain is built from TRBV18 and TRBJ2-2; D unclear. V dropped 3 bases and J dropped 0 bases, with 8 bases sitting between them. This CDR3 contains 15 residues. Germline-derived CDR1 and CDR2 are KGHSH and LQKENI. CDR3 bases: TGTGCCAGCTCACCGGCCCAAGCGAACACCGGGGAGCTGTTTTTT. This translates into CASSPAQANTGELFF. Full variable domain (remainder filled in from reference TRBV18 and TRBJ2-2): NAGVMQNPRHLVRRRGQEARLRCSPMKGHSHVYWYRQLPEEGLKFMVYLQKENIIDESGMPKERFSAEFPKEGPSILRIQQVVRGDSAAYFCASSPAQANTGELFFGEGSRLTVL.

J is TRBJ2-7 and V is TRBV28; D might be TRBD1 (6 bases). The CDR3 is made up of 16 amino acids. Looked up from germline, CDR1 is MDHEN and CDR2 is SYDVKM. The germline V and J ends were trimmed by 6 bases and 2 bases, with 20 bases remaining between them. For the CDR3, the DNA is TGTGCCAGCAGCTTCCGGAGGTCGGGACAAGCCTACGAGCAGTACTTC. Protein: CASSFRRSGQAYEQYF.

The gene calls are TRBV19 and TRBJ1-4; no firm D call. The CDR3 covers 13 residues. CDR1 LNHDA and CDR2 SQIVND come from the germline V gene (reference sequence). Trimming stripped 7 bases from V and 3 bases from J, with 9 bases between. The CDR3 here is CASMPGANEKLFF. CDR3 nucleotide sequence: TGTGCCAGTATGCCCGGGGCTAATGAAAAACTGTTTTTT.

In DNA form, the CDR3 reads TGTGCCAGCAGCCAAACCCACAGAAATTCACCCCTCCACTTT. Protein product: CASSQTHRNSPLHF. This chain links TRBV3-1 (or the pseudogene TRBV3-2) with TRBJ1-6; D unclear. The CDR3 totals 14 residues. V was trimmed by 2 bases and J by 7 bases, leaving 9 bases between them. The germline V gene has CDR1 LGHDT and CDR2 YNNKEL (reference sequence).

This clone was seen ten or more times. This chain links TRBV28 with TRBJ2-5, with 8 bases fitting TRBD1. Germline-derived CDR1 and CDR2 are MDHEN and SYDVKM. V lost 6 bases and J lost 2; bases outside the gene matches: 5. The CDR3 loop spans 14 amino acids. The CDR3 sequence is CASRLGQGQETQYF. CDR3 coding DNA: TGTGCCAGCAGGCTCGGACAGGGTCAAGAGACCCAGTACTTC.